This TCR beta chain was sequenced during a study of CD8 T cells in ankylosing spondylitis. Study findings and constraints: Reactive arthritis synovial fluid and blood were previously reported to contain some motif variants. Significant enrichment of disease-linked clones was reportedly seen in matched ankylosing spondylitis synovial fluid. Ankylosing spondylitis blood appeared to be characterized by a TCR beta motif of eight highly homologous variants.

In regard to this clonotype: What it recognizes is unknown.

MiXCR, applied by TCRdb to the 5' RACE reads, yields one record per CDR3 protein. The profile shows 450,000 to 550,000 distinct CDR3 sequences, less than 6% of them singletons. The germline V and J ends were trimmed by 5 bases and 4 bases, with 14 bases remaining between them. The CDR3 covers 14 residues. Germline V gene data show CDR1 as SGHVS and CDR2 as FNYEAQ. Sequenced sample: blood, either unsorted or a sorted T cell fraction (not recorded which). The origin of this receptor is a male donor with ankylosing spondylitis. The genes are TRBV7-6 and TRBJ2-5; perhaps TRBD2 as D (6 bases). As DNA, the CDR3 is TGTGCCAGCAGCGTGTCTAGCGCCGGAGAGACCCAGTACTTC. Translation: CASSVSSAGETQYF.